A single sample is the source of the 6 T cell receptor beta chains below, sequenced in a study of OX40 agonist ivuxolimab in advanced cancers. Here immunoSEQ multiplex PCR was the method, and the copy in TCRdb shows in-frame clones only, minus some. The data hold roughly 100,000 clones, with 90% to 97% observed a single time. The sample was CD4+ or CD8+ T cells sorted from blood, taken in a trial of the OX40 agonist ivuxolimab. Source of these receptors: an adult with an advanced solid tumor such as melanoma, head and neck, liver or kidney cancer.

The rearrangement joins TRBV5-6 to TRBJ2-3; either TRBD1 or TRBD2 may supply D (5 bases each). Germline V CDR1 and CDR2: SGHDT, YYEEEE. This CDR3 contains 16 residues. Trimming cost V 0 bases and J 3 bases, with 14 bases left between them. DNA for the CDR3: TGTGCCAGCAGCTTGGCCGGGGACCCAGCTACAGATACGCAGTATTTT. It yields the protein CASSLAGDPATDTQYF. Complete variable domain (other parts from reference TRBV5-6 and TRBJ2-3): DAGVTQSPTHLIKTRGQQVTLRCSPKSGHDTVSWYQQALGQGPQFIFQYYEEEERQRGNFPDRFSGHQFPNYSSELNVNALLLGDSALYLCASSLAGDPATDTQYFGPGTRLTVL.

This clone occurred a few times. CDR3 nucleotide sequence: TGTGCCAGCAGTCCAGACAGGGCCCTAGGCTACACCTTC. It translates to CASSPDRALGYTF. The rearrangement uses TRBV28 and TRBJ1-2; TRBD1 aligns across 7 bases. Germline V gene sequence: CDR1 MDHEN, CDR2 SYDVKM. The V gene end was trimmed by 5 bases and the J gene end by 8 bases; junction bases not matched to a gene: 8. CDR3 length: 13 residues.

This chain links TRBV4-3 with TRBJ1-1; D is undetermined. CDR1 and CDR2 (germline): LGHNA, YSLEER. V shed 0 bases and J shed 1 base, with 6 bases lying between them. The CDR3 extends over 14 amino acids. The DNA of the CDR3 is TGCGCCAGCAGCCAAGACCCCCGGAACACTGAAGCTTTCTTT. The encoded protein is CASSQDPRNTEAFF.

The chain carries TRBV4-1 and TRBJ2-7; D may match TRBD1 or TRBD2 (7 bases each). The CDR3 totals 16 residues. The germline gives CDR1 MGHRA, CDR2 YSYEKL. V was clipped by 0 bases and J by 3 bases, with 15 bases between them. Here the CDR3 DNA reads TGCGCCAGCAGCCAAGACGGCAGGGGGGGAATCTACGAGCAGTACTTC. Encoded protein: CASSQDGRGGIYEQYF.

This sequence joins TRBV27 and TRBJ2-7; TRBD1 is a possible D gene (5 bases). Trimming took off 4 bases at V and 0 bases at J, with 10 bases between the two ends. The CDR3 is 14 residues long. CDR1 is MNHEY, CDR2 SMNVEV, per germline (reference sequence). CDR3 in amino acids: CASSSLTDSYEQYF. CDR3 DNA: TGTGCCAGCAGTTCCCTGACAGACTCCTACGAGCAGTACTTC.

This clone was picked up one time. V usage is TRBV6-5 and J usage is TRBJ2-7, with D hard to call. Trimming cost V 5 bases and J 6 bases, with 11 bases left between them. Germline CDR1 reads MNHEY; CDR2 reads SVGAGI. The CDR3 runs 12 residues. The CDR3 bases are TGTGCCAGCAGTGAAGTATGGGGCGAGCAGTACTTC. Protein sequence: CASSEVWGEQYF.